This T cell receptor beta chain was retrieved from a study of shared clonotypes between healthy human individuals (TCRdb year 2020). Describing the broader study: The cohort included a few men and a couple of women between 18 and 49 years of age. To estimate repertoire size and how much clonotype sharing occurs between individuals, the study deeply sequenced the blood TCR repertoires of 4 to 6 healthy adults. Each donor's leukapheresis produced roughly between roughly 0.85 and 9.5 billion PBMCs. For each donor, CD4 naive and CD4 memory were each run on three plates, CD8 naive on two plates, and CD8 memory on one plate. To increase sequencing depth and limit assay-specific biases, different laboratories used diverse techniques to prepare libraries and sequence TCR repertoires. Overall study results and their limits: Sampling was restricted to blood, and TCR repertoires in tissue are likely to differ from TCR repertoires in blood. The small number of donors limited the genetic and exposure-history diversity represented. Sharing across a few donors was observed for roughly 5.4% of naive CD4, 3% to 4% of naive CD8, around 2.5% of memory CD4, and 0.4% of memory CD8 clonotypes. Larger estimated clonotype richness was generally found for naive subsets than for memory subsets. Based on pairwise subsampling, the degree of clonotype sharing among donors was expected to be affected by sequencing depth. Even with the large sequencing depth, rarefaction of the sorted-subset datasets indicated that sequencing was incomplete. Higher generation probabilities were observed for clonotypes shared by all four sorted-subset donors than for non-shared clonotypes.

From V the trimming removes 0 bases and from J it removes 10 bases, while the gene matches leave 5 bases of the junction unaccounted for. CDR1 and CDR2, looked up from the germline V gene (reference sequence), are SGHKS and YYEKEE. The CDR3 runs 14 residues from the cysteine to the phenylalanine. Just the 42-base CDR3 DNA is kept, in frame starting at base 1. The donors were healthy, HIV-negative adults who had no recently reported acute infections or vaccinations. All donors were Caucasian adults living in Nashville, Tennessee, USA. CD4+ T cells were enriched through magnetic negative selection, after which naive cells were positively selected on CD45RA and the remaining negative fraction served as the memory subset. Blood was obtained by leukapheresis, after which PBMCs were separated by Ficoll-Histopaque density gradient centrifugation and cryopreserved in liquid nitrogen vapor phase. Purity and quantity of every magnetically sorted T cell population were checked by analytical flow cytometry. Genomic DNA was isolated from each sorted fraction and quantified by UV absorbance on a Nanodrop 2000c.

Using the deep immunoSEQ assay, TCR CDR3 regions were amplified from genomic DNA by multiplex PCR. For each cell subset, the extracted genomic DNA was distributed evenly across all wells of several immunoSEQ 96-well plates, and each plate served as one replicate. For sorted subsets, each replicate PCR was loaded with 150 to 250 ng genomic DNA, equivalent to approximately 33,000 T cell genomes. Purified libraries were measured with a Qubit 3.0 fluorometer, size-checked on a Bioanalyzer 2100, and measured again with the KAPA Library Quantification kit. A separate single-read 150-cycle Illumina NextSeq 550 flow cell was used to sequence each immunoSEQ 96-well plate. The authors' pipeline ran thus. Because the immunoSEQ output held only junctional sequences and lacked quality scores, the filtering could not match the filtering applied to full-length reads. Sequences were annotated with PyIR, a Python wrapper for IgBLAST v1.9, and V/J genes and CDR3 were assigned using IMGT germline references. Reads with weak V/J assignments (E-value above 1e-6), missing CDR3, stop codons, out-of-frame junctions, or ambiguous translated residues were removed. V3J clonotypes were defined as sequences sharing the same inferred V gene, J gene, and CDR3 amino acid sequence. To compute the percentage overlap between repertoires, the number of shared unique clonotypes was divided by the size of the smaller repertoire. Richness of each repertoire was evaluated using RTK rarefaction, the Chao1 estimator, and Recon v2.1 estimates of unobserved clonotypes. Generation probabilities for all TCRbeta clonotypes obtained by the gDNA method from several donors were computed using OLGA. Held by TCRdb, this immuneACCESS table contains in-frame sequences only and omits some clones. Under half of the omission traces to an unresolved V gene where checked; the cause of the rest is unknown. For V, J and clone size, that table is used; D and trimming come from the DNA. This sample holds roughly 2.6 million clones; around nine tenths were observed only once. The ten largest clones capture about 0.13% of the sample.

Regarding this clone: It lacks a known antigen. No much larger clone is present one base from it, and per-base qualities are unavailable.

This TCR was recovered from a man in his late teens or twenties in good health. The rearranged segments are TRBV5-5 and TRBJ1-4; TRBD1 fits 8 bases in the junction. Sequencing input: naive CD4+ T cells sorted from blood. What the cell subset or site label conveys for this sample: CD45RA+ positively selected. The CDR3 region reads CASSLEKQGGKLFF. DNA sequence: TGTGCCAGCAGCTTGGAAAAACAGGGGGGAAAACTGTTTTTT.